The entry that follows covers one T cell receptor beta chain sequence. The source of the sample is a study of T cell responses to AZD1222 COVID-19 vaccine. This table comes from immunoSEQ multiplex PCR, and its TCRdb copy is limited to in-frame clones, with some not included. The data contain roughly 150,000 clones, 70% to 90% of them seen just once; the ten biggest clones take up approximately 0.97%. In germline, CDR1 is LGHDT, CDR2 YNNKEL (reference sequence). With 4 bases removed from V and 4 bases from J, the gap between germline ends came to 16 bases. This CDR3 contains 15 residues. The chain links TRBV3-1 (or the pseudogene TRBV3-2) to TRBJ1-2, with a tentative D call TRBD1 (6 bases). This receptor was identified in an adult who received the AZD1222 COVID-19 vaccine. The source material was peripheral blood, sampled 28 days after the second AZD1222 dose. DNA of the CDR3: TGTGCCAGCAGCCGGACAGCCGACCCGACCTATGGCTACACCTTC. This codes for CASSRTADPTYGYTF.